This TCR beta chain was captured in a study of PD-1 blockade in classical Hodgkin lymphoma. Study results and caveats: The drivers behind the repertoire differences, possibly disease activity or prior therapy, remain undefined. Complete responders had baseline diversity similar to newly diagnosed patients. Newly diagnosed patients were said to have less baseline TCR diversity than healthy donors did.

CDR3 length: 12 residues. Germline V gene data show CDR1 as SNHLY and CDR2 as FYNNEI. Trimming cost V 10 bases and J 5 bases, with 14 bases left between them. Every single patient, without exception, relapsed after autologous stem cell transplantation, and brentuximab vedotin exposure varied. Best response was recorded as complete response, partial response or progressive disease. A note on this clone: Antigen: not known.

Assay used: immunoSEQ multiplex PCR; TCRdb lists only in-frame clones, some missing. The sample yields 60,000 or so clones, about 88% seen once. The sequences come from peripheral blood mononuclear cells (PBMCs), collected at baseline. The gene calls are TRBV2 and TRBJ1-1; a possible D gene is TRBD1 (6 bases). This clonotype was sampled from a human donor with classical Hodgkin lymphoma. CDR3 residues: CAKQGLWTEAFF. The DNA of the CDR3 is TGTGCCAAACAGGGATTGTGGACTGAAGCTTTCTTT.